This is a list of T cell receptor beta chains from one sample in a study of blood T cell repertoires in COVID-19. The assay was immunoSEQ multiplex PCR, and TCRdb's table has in-frame clones only and misses some. This repertoire shows about 250,000 clones, about 80% found once; its top ten account for 3% to 3.5%. The sample was peripheral blood. The receptors were gathered from a woman older than 75 with acute or convalescent COVID-19. Each CDR3 is given with its conserved first and last residue. The D gene is left open where the match is weak. Where a row states a size, it is once, few, many or the class of an expanded clone; other rows omit it.

clone size: .
D gene: TRBD1
V gene: TRBV3-1/TRBV3-2
J gene: TRBJ1-1
CDR3 protein: CASPGQGIRTEAFF
CDR3 DNA: TGTGCCAGCCCGGGACAGGGTATCCGGACTGAAGCTTTCTTT

clone size: .
D gene: TRBD2
V gene: TRBV13
J gene: TRBJ2-7
CDR3 protein: CASSRASGTITYEQYF
CDR3 DNA: TGTGCCAGCAGCCGGGCTAGCGGGACGATAACCTACGAGCAGTACTTC

clone size: .
D gene: .
V gene: TRBV29-1
J gene: TRBJ1-1
CDR3 protein: CSVGRGQDTEAFF
CDR3 DNA: TGCAGCGTTGGAAGGGGACAAGACACTGAAGCTTTCTTT

clone size: few
D gene: TRBD1
V gene: TRBV5-4
J gene: TRBJ1-2
CDR3 protein: CASSRTGGYGYTF
CDR3 DNA: TGTGCCAGCAGCCGGACAGGGGGCTATGGCTACACCTTC

clone size: few
D gene: .
V gene: TRBV11-2
J gene: TRBJ2-2
CDR3 protein: CASSRFRDTGELFF
CDR3 DNA: TGTGCCAGCAGCCGTTTCAGGGACACCGGGGAGCTGTTTTTT

clone size: .
D gene: .
V gene: TRBV19
J gene: TRBJ1-5
CDR3 protein: CASTPGPPGGQPQHF
CDR3 DNA: TGTGCCAGTACCCCCGGACCCCCGGGAGGTCAGCCCCAGCATTTT

clone size: .
D gene: .
V gene: TRBV19
J gene: TRBJ2-1
CDR3 protein: CASSIQVERAEQFF
CDR3 DNA: TGTGCCAGTAGTATTCAGGTTGAGCGGGCCGAGCAGTTCTTC

clone size: .
D gene: .
V gene: TRBV27
J gene: TRBJ1-5
CDR3 protein: CASYQQGWGQPQHF
CDR3 DNA: TGTGCCAGCTACCAACAGGGTTGGGGGCAGCCCCAGCATTTT

clone size: .
D gene: .
V gene: TRBV27
J gene: TRBJ2-3
CDR3 protein: CASSLSRLSTDTQYF
CDR3 DNA: TGTGCCAGCAGTTTATCCCGACTGAGCACAGATACGCAGTATTTT

clone size: few
D gene: TRBD1
V gene: TRBV11-2
J gene: TRBJ1-1
CDR3 protein: CASSLQGAYGDTEAFF
CDR3 DNA: TGTGCCAGCAGCTTACAGGGGGCATACGGGGACACTGAAGCTTTCTTT

clone size: once
D gene: .
V gene: TRBV19
J gene: TRBJ2-7
CDR3 protein: CASSIGWTDLDEQYF
CDR3 DNA: TGTGCCAGTAGTATTGGTTGGACTGACCTGGACGAGCAGTACTTC

clone size: .
D gene: .
V gene: TRBV6-5
J gene: TRBJ1-1
CDR3 protein: CASITGGANTEAFF
CDR3 DNA: TGTGCCAGCATAACGGGAGGGGCGAACACTGAAGCTTTCTTT

clone size: .
D gene: .
V gene: TRBV6-6
J gene: TRBJ1-6
CDR3 protein: CASSREDRSPLHF
CDR3 DNA: TGTGCCAGCAGCAGGGAAGATAGGTCACCCCTCCACTTT

clone size: .
D gene: .
V gene: TRBV28
J gene: TRBJ1-6
CDR3 protein: CASSLGGNSISPLHF
CDR3 DNA: TGTGCCAGCAGTTTAGGCGGGAATAGTATTTCACCCCTCCACTTT

clone size: once
D gene: TRBD2
V gene: TRBV3-1/TRBV3-2
J gene: TRBJ2-1
CDR3 protein: CASSHAAGGPTNEQFF
CDR3 DNA: TGTGCCAGCAGCCACGCAGCGGGAGGGCCTACCAATGAGCAGTTCTTC

clone size: .
D gene: TRBD1
V gene: TRBV2
J gene: TRBJ1-2
CDR3 protein: CASSSVETGGSGYTF
CDR3 DNA: TGTGCCAGCAGCTCCGTAGAAACAGGGGGCTCTGGCTACACCTTC

clone size: few
D gene: .
V gene: TRBV18
J gene: TRBJ1-2
CDR3 protein: CASSPNNGPGYTF
CDR3 DNA: TGTGCCAGCTCACCAAATAACGGTCCGGGCTACACCTTC

clone size: few
D gene: TRBD1
V gene: TRBV5-4
J gene: TRBJ2-7
CDR3 protein: CASSFPRDREYF
CDR3 DNA: TGTGCCAGCAGCTTCCCCCGGGACAGGGAGTACTTC

clone size: .
D gene: .
V gene: TRBV7-9
J gene: TRBJ1-2
CDR3 protein: CASSLDLYANYGYTF
CDR3 DNA: TGTGCCAGCAGCTTAGATTTATATGCTAACTATGGCTACACCTTC

clone size: once
D gene: TRBD2
V gene: TRBV9
J gene: TRBJ2-7
CDR3 protein: CASSYGGRVTEQYF
CDR3 DNA: TGTGCCAGCAGTTACGGGGGGAGGGTAACGGAGCAGTACTTC

clone size: .
D gene: TRBD1
V gene: TRBV25-1
J gene: TRBJ1-6
CDR3 protein: CASRQGARSPLHF
CDR3 DNA: TGTGCCAGCAGGCAGGGGGCACGTTCACCCCTCCACTTT

clone size: .
D gene: TRBD1
V gene: TRBV30
J gene: TRBJ1-5
CDR3 protein: CAWSVDRGSNQPQHF
CDR3 DNA: TGTGCCTGGAGTGTTGACAGGGGGAGCAATCAGCCCCAGCATTTT

clone size: .
D gene: .
V gene: TRBV7-2
J gene: TRBJ1-4
CDR3 protein: CASSFGLVEKLFF
CDR3 DNA: TGTGCCAGCAGCTTTGGCTTGGTTGAAAAACTGTTTTTT

clone size: .
D gene: TRBD1
V gene: TRBV25-1
J gene: TRBJ1-5
CDR3 protein: CASSERDSNQPQHF
CDR3 DNA: TGTGCCAGCAGTGAGAGGGACAGTAATCAGCCCCAGCATTTT

clone size: once
D gene: TRBD2
V gene: TRBV2
J gene: TRBJ2-5
CDR3 protein: CASSATGLAGETQYF
CDR3 DNA: TGTGCCAGCAGCGCAACGGGACTAGCGGGGGAGACCCAGTACTTC

clone size: few
D gene: .
V gene: TRBV3-1/TRBV3-2
J gene: TRBJ1-2
CDR3 protein: CASSPGANGYTF
CDR3 DNA: TGTGCCAGCAGCCCAGGGGCGAATGGCTACACCTTC

clone size: .
D gene: .
V gene: TRBV4-1
J gene: TRBJ1-1
CDR3 protein: CASSQPVAQAPEAFF
CDR3 DNA: TGCGCCAGCAGCCAACCCGTTGCTCAAGCCCCTGAAGCTTTCTTT

clone size: .
D gene: TRBD2
V gene: TRBV9
J gene: TRBJ2-3
CDR3 protein: CASSAHWGGTDTQYF
CDR3 DNA: TGTGCCAGCAGCGCCCACTGGGGGGGGACAGATACGCAGTATTTT